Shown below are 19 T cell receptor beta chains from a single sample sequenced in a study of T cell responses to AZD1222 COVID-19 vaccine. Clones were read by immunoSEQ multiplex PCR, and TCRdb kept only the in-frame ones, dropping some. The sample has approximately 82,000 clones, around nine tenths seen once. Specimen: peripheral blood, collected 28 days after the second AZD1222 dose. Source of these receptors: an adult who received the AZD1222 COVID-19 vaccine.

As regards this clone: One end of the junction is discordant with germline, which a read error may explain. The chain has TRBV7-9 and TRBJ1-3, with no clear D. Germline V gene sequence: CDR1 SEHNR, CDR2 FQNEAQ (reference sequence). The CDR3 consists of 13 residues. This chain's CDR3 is CASSLALGDTIYF. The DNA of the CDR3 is TGTGCCAGCAGCTTAGCCCTTGGAGACACCATATATTTT.

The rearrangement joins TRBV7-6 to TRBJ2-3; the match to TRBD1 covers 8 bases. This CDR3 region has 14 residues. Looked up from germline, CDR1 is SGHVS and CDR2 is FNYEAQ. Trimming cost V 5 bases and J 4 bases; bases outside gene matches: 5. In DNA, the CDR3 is TGTGCCAGCAGCAGACAGGGGATGGCAGATACGCAGTATTTT. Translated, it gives CASSRQGMADTQYF.

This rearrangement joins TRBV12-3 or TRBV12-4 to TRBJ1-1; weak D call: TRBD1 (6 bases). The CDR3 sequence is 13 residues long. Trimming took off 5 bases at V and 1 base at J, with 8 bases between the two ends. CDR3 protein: CASSGDKNTEAFF. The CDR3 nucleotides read TGTGCCAGCAGTGGGGACAAGAACACTGAAGCTTTCTTT.

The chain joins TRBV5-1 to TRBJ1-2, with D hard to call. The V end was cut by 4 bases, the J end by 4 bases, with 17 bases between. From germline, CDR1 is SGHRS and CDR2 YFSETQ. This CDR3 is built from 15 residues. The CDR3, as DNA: TGCGCCAGCAGCCCTGACATATTTTTAGCCTATGGCTACACCTTC. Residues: CASSPDIFLAYGYTF.

The CDR3 DNA sequence: TGTGCCAGCAGCACCCTAGCGGGGGGCCCATCCCTTTACAATGAGCAGTTCTTC. This sequence encodes CASSTLAGGPSLYNEQFF. V gene TRBV5-6 combines with J gene TRBJ2-1, with 11 bases matching TRBD2. Trimming at V came to 4 bases and at J to 4 bases, leaving 13 bases not matched to a gene. The CDR3 contains 18 residues. The germline CDR1 and CDR2 sequences are SGHDT and YYEEEE.

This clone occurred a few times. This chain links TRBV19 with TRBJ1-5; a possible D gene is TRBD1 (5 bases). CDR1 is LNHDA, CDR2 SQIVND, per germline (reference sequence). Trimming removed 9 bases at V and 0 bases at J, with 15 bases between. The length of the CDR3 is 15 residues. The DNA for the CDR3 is TGTGCCAGCCGACCGGGGACTGTTAGCAATCAGCCCCAGCATTTT. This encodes CASRPGTVSNQPQHF.

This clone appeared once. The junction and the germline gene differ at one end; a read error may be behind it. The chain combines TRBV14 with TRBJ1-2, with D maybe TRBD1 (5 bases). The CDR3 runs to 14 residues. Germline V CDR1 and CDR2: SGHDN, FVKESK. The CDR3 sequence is CASSQGGAYYGYTF. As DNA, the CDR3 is TGTGCCAGCAGCCAAGGGGGCGCCTACTACGGCTACACCTTC. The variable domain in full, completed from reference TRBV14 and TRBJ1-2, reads EAGVTQFPSHSVIEKGQTVTLRCDPISGHDNLYWYRRVMGKEIKFLLHFVKESKQDESGMPNNRFLAERTGGTYSTLKVQPAELEDSGVYFCASSQGGAYYGYTFGSGTRLTVV.

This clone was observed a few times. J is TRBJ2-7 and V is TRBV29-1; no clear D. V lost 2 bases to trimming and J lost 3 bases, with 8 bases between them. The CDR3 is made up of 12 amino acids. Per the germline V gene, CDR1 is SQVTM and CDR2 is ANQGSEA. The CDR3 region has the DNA TGCAGCGTTGAACTACGAGACTACGAGCAGTACTTC. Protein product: CSVELRDYEQYF.

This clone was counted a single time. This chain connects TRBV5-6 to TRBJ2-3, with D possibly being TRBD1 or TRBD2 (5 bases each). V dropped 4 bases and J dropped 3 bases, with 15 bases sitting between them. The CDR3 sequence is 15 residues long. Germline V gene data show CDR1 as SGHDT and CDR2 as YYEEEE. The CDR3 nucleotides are TGTGCCAGCAGCCCGAGGGGTCCTTGGACAGATACGCAGTATTTT. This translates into CASSPRGPWTDTQYF.

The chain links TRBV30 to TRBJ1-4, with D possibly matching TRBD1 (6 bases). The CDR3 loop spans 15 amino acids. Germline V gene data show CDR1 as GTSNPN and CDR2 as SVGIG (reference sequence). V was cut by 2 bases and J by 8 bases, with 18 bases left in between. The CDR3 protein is CAWSNDPERGEKLFF. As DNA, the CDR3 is TGTGCCTGGAGTAATGATCCCGAGAGGGGGGAAAAACTGTTTTTT.

In DNA, the CDR3 is TGTGCCAGCAGCTTGGGGCAGAATGAAGCTTTCTTT. Translated: CASSLGQNEAFF. This chain joins TRBV5-4 and TRBJ1-1, with D uncertain. Looked up from germline, CDR1 is SGHNT and CDR2 is YYREEE (reference sequence). Trimming removed 0 bases from V and 7 bases from J, with 7 bases in between. CDR3 length: 12 amino acids.

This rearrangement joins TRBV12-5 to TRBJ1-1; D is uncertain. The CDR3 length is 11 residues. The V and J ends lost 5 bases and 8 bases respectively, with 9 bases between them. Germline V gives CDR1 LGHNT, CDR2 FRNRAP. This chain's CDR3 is CASGALSEAFF. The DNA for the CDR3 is TGTGCTAGTGGTGCATTATCCGAAGCTTTCTTT.

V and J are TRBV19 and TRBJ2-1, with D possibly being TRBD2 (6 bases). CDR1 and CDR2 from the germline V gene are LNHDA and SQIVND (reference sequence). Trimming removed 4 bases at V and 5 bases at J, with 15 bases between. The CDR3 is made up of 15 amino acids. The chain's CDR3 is CASSNRRAENNEQFF. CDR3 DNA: TGTGCCAGTAGTAATCGGAGGGCGGAAAACAATGAGCAGTTCTTC.

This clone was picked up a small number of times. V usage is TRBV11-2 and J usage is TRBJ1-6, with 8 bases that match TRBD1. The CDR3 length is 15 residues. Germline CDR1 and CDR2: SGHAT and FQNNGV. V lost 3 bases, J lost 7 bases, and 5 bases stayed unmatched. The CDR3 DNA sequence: TGTGCCAGCAGCTTGATCAGGGGGCGGAATTCACCCCTCCACTTT. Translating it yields CASSLIRGRNSPLHF.

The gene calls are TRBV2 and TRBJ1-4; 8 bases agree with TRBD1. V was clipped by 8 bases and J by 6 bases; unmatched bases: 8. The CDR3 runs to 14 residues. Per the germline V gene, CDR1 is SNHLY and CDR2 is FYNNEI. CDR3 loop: CASVPGQVYEKLFF. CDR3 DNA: TGTGCCAGCGTTCCGGGACAGGTGTATGAAAAACTGTTTTTT.

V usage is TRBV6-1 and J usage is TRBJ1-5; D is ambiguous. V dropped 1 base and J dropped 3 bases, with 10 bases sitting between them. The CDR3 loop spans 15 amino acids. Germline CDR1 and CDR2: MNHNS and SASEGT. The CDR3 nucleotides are TGTGCCAGCAGTGAAGTGGGCTTATCCAATCAGCCCCAGCATTTT. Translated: CASSEVGLSNQPQHF.

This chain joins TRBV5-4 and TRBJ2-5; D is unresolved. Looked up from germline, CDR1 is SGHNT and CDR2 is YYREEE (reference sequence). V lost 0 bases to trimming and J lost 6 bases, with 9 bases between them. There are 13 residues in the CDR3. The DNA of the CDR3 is TGTGCCAGCAGCTTGGCCTCAAGCCAGACCCAGTACTTC. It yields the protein CASSLASSQTQYF.

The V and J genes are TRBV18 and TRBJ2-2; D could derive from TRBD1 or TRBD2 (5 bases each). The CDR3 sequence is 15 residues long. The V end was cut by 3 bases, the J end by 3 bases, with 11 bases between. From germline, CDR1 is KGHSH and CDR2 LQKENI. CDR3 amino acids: CASSPGTPDTGELFF. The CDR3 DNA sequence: TGTGCCAGCTCACCCGGGACGCCGGACACCGGGGAGCTGTTTTTT.

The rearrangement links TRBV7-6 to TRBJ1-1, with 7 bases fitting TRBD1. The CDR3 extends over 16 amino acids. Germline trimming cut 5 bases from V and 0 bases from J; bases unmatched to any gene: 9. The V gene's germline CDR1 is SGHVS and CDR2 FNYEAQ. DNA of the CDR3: TGTGCCAGCAGCGAACGGACAGGACCCATGAACACTGAAGCTTTCTTT. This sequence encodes CASSERTGPMNTEAFF.